Included here is one T cell receptor beta chain sequence, with context. At least ten counts were recorded for this clonotype. The specificity of this receptor is unknown. The input lacks base qualities; no much larger clone sits a single base away. These data are taken from a study of T cell repertoires in cytomegalovirus infection (dated by TCRdb to between 2017 and 2020). For the study in its entirety: Donor HLA type was relevant to the analysis, as public TCR beta signatures indicated carriage of CMV infection together with the matching HLA type. Overall results and qualifications from the work: The ex vivo response was dominated by HLA-C-restricted CMV-specific TCR beta clonotypes, and the single most frequent clonotype in two of eight donors was supplied by these HLA-C-restricted clonotypes. In both this cohort and an independent cohort of several hundred donors, the cumulative frequency of public TCR beta family members distinguished carriers of CMV infection plus the relevant HLA type.

For CDR1 and CDR2, the germline V gene lists MNHNS and SASEGT. The junction shows trimming of 5 bases on V and 6 bases on J, plus 14 bases between the germline ends. Counted from cysteine to phenylalanine, this CDR3 has 14 amino acids. Solely the CDR3 DNA is kept, with 42 bases framed from the first base. Sequencing relied on an Illumina HiSeq 1500. TCRdb reanalyzed the raw reads on its own, using fastp at Q25 for trimming and MiXCR for clone calling, and kept in-frame beta chains. Rows are combined by CDR3 protein, so each entry shows the most common genes and DNA. For this sample the table gives a few hundred thousand distinct CDR3 sequences, of which about 13% were detected only once. The top ten hold around 8.7% of the sample.

The sample taken for sequencing was PBMCs. This clonotype originated in a human donor in good health (CMV status not recorded). Some clones in this sample may be carry-over from other donors' samples. Here the chain combines TRBV6-1 and TRBJ1-5; 5 matching bases give a weak D call of TRBD1. The DNA is as follows: TGTGCCAGCAGTTTCGGGGGGGGGTCTCAGCCCCAGCATTTT. Its protein reads: CASSFGGGSQPQHF.